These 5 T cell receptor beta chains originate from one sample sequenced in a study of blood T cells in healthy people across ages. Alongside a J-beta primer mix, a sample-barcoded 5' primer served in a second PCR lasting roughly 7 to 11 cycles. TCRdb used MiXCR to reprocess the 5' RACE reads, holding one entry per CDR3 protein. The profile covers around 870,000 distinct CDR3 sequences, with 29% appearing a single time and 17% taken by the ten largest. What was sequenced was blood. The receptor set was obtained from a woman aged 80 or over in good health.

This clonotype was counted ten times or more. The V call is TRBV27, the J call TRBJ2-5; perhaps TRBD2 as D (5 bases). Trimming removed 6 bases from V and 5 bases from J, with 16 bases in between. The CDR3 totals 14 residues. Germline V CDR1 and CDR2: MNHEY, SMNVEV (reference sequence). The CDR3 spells CASSRGRPGETQYF. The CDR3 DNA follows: TGTGCCAGCAGCCGCGGACGCCCGGGGGAGACCCAGTACTTC.

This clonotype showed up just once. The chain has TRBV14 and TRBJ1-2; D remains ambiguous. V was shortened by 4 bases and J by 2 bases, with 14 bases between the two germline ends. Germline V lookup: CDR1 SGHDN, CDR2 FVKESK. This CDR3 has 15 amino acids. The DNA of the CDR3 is TGTGCCAGCAGCCGCCCGGGAACAAGCAACTATGGCTACACCTTC. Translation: CASSRPGTSNYGYTF.

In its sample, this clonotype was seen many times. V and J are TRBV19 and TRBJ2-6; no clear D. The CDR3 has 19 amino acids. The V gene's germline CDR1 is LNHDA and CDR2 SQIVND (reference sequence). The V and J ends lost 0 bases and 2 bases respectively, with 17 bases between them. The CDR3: CASSIDHWVRVTGANVLTF. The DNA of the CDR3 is TGTGCCAGTAGTATAGATCACTGGGTTCGGGTGACTGGGGCCAACGTCCTGACTTTC.

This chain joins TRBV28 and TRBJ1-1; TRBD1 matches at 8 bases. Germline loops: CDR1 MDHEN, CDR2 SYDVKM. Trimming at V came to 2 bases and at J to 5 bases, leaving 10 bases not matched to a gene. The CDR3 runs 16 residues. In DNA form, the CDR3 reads TGTGCCAGCAGTTTAGGATTGGCAGGGGGCTCTACTGAAGCTTTCTTT. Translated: CASSLGLAGGSTEAFF.

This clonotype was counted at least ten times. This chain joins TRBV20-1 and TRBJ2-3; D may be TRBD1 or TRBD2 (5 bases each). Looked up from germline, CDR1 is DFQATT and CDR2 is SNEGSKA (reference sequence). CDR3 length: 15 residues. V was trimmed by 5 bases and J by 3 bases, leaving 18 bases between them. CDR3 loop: CSAVAWGLGTDTQYF. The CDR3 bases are TGCAGTGCTGTCGCGTGGGGGTTAGGGACAGATACGCAGTATTTT.